This T cell receptor beta chain emerged from a study of shared clonotypes between healthy human individuals. General study findings and limits: With several donors compared, roughly 5% of naive CD4 clonotypes were shared. Generation of non-shared clonotypes was less probable than generation of clonotypes shared by all four donors.

Repertoires were generated with immunoSEQ multiplex PCR, while TCRdb's copy carries only in-frame clones and drops some. This table has some 2 million clones, approximately 94% appearing once. V shed 0 bases, J shed 3 bases, and the junction held 7 bases outside the gene matches. The CDR3 is 16 residues long. From germline, CDR1 is SGHRS and CDR2 YFSETQ. Naive CD8 cells were CD45RO-negative, positively selected for CCR7, excluding terminally differentiated effector memory CD45RA+ cells. This clone was counted a single time. Its matching antigen is unknown. The rearrangement links TRBV5-1 to TRBJ2-7; 9 bases are a match to TRBD1. The sequenced sample consisted of naive CD8+ T cells sorted from blood. The clonotype comes from a man aged 18 to 30 in good health. The CDR3 DNA reads TGCGCCAGCAGCTTGGTTACAGGGGGCACTTTCTACGAGCAGTACTTC. Protein sequence: CASSLVTGGTFYEQYF.